The 23 T cell receptor beta chains presented below share a single source sample, sequenced in a study of T-cell memory formation after mild COVID-19. TCRdb ran MiXCR on the 5' RACE reads and lists one entry per CDR3 protein. In the table there are hundreds of thousands of distinct CDR3 sequences, 17% of which are singletons. Material: PBMCs or a T cell subset sorted from them (not recorded which). All receptors come from an adult woman who had mild COVID-19 (a few samples of this study predate the infection). Cell type and time point are not known.

The rearrangement links TRBV19 to TRBJ2-7; 8 nucleotides line up with TRBD1. The CDR3 totals 15 residues. CDR1 and CDR2 (germline): LNHDA, SQIVND (reference sequence). Trimming took 6 bases from V and 4 from J; bases not matched to a gene: 11. The CDR3 loop reads CASRNGQGRMYEQYF. CDR3 sequence (DNA): TGTGCCAGTAGAAACGGACAGGGAAGGATGTACGAGCAGTACTTC.

The genes are TRBV20-1 and TRBJ1-3; D is perhaps TRBD1 (5 bases). V gave up 0 bases and J gave up 2 bases, with 11 bases separating them. CDR1 is DFQATT and CDR2 is SNEGSKA in the germline V gene (reference sequence). This CDR3 spans 15 amino acids. The CDR3: CSARDGGRTGNTIYF. The CDR3 nucleotides read TGCAGTGCTAGAGATGGGGGAAGGACTGGAAACACCATATATTTT.

This clonotype came up many times. The chain combines TRBV12-3 or TRBV12-4 with TRBJ1-2; D gene ambiguous. The CDR3 is made up of 13 amino acids. V lost 1 base, J lost 5 bases, and 8 bases lay in between. CDR3 nucleotide sequence: TGTGCCAGCAGTTTAGGGCAGACATATGGCTACACCTTC. Protein product: CASSLGQTYGYTF.

V and J are TRBV2 and TRBJ1-1; 10 bases line up with TRBD1. Germline lookup yields CDR1 SNHLY and CDR2 FYNNEI. J gave up 3 bases and V 5 bases, and 12 bases lay outside the gene matches. The length of the CDR3 is 17 residues. DNA of the CDR3: TGTGCCAGCAGTAAAAGGGACAGGGGAAGATATGACACTGAAGCTTTCTTT. This codes for CASSKRDRGRYDTEAFF.

This clonotype was seen only a few times. The V call is TRBV9, the J call TRBJ2-1; TRBD2 matches at 8 bases. The CDR3 has 15 amino acids. V lost 4 bases and J lost 8; bases outside the gene matches: 11. The germline CDR1 and CDR2 sequences are SGDLS and YYNGEE. The CDR3 reads CASSPAGGQRDEQFF. CDR3 sequence (DNA): TGTGCCAGCAGCCCGGCGGGGGGCCAGAGGGATGAGCAGTTCTTC.

This chain uses TRBV13 with TRBJ2-1; D gene unclear. The CDR3 is 13 amino acids. Germline assignment: CDR1 PRHDT and CDR2 FYEKMQ (reference sequence). V was cut by 0 bases and J by 9 bases, with 9 bases left in between. In DNA, the CDR3 is TGTGCCAGCAGCTTAGGGGTCTGGGTTGAGCAGTTCTTC. Translation gives CASSLGVWVEQFF.

This clonotype was detected a few times. This chain uses TRBV5-5 with TRBJ2-7; D perhaps matches TRBD1 (5 bases). The CDR3 contains 12 residues. Germline-derived CDR1 and CDR2 are SGHKS and YYEKEE (reference sequence). V was cut by 2 bases and J by 5 bases, with 8 bases left in between. The CDR3 nucleotides read TGTGCCAGCAGCTTCAGGACAAACGAGCAGTACTTC. Its translation is CASSFRTNEQYF.

This rearrangement joins TRBV10-3 to TRBJ2-3; TRBD1 matches at 7 bases. The CDR3 runs to 14 residues. CDR1 and CDR2 (germline): ENHRY, SYGVKD. After removal of 3 bases from V and 6 bases from J, the junction contained 6 bases not matched to a gene. The CDR3 loop is CAISEDRGPDTQYF. CDR3 sequence (DNA): TGTGCCATCAGTGAAGATAGGGGGCCGGATACGCAGTATTTT.

CDR3: CASSLSTYNYGYTF. DNA of the CDR3: TGTGCCAGCAGTTTATCGACATACAACTATGGCTACACCTTC. V gene TRBV12-3 or TRBV12-4 combines with J gene TRBJ1-2, with D hard to call. The CDR3 consists of 14 residues. V lost 2 bases to trimming and J lost 2 bases, with 9 bases between them.

The V call is TRBV7-9, the J call TRBJ1-5, with D unclear. Deletions cut 5 bases from V and 2 bases from J, with 13 bases between. The CDR3 runs 15 residues. Germline V gene data show CDR1 as SEHNR and CDR2 as FQNEAQ (reference sequence). Here the CDR3 reads CASSPLEYGNQPQHF. Here the CDR3 DNA reads TGTGCCAGCAGCCCTCTGGAGTATGGCAATCAGCCCCAGCATTTT.

The sample holds a few counts of this clonotype. The chain couples TRBV5-1 to TRBJ2-5; D might be TRBD1 or TRBD2, each matching 6 bases. This CDR3 spans 15 amino acids. V was clipped by 3 bases and J by 1 base, with 13 bases between them. Germline assignment: CDR1 SGHRS and CDR2 YFSETQ. The CDR3 region is CASSWRGSPQETQYF. CDR3 DNA sequence: TGCGCCAGCAGCTGGAGGGGGAGTCCCCAAGAGACCCAGTACTTC. The full variable domain, with the rest looked up from reference TRBV5-1 and TRBJ2-5, is KAGVTQTPRYLIKTRGQQVTLSCSPISGHRSVSWYQQTPGQGLQFLFEYFSETQRNKGNFPGRFSGRQFSNSRSEMNVSTLELGDSALYLCASSWRGSPQETQYFGPGTRLLVL.

The chain combines TRBV5-1 with TRBJ2-3; 9 nucleotides match TRBD2. The V segment lost 4 bases and the J segment 1 base; nucleotides outside the gene matches: 7. The germline V gene encodes CDR1 SGHRS and CDR2 YFSETQ. This CDR3 region has 16 residues. CDR3: CASSIVAGACTDTQYF. Written as DNA, the CDR3 is TGCGCCAGCAGCATAGTAGCGGGGGCTTGCACAGATACGCAGTATTTT.

This clonotype was seen more than once but under ten times. V is TRBV4-2 and J is TRBJ2-3, with D possibly TRBD2 on 7 matching bases. In germline, CDR1 is LGHNA, CDR2 YNFKEQ. The CDR3 contains 17 residues. V lost 0 bases and J lost 2, with 15 bases in between. The CDR3 DNA sequence: TGTGCCAGCAGCCAAGACGGGGCGGGGGACATCACAGATACGCAGTATTTT. This gives the protein CASSQDGAGDITDTQYF.

This clonotype was observed at least ten times. CDR3 in amino acids: CSAGRQGSYEQYF. CDR3 in DNA: TGCAGTGCTGGCAGACAGGGATCCTACGAGCAGTACTTC. The V gene is TRBV20-1, the J gene TRBJ2-7; the match to TRBD1 covers 7 bases. In germline, CDR1 is DFQATT, CDR2 SNEGSKA (reference sequence). The CDR3 is 13 amino acids. Unmatched junction bases numbered 5, after V lost 5 bases and J lost 1 base.

The table lists this clonotype with a few counts. The chain has TRBV12-3 or TRBV12-4 and TRBJ2-7; D tentatively fits TRBD1 or TRBD2 (5 bases each). This CDR3 spans 14 amino acids. V lost 6 bases, J lost 6 bases, and 18 bases lay in between. CDR3 DNA: TGTGCCAGCAGGACCGGGACCACGTCGGGCGAGCAGTACTTC. Amino acid sequence: CASRTGTTSGEQYF.

The chain couples TRBV7-6 to TRBJ2-2; maybe TRBD2 (6 bases). Trimming shortened V by 5 bases and J by 9 bases, and 22 bases separated the two germline ends. The germline gives CDR1 SGHVS, CDR2 FNYEAQ. The CDR3 extends over 16 amino acids. The CDR3 DNA reads TGTGCCAGCAGCCCCACGGGACTTGCCACCTCTCGGGAGCTGTTTTTT. It codes for CASSPTGLATSRELFF.

This sequence joins TRBV24-1 and TRBJ2-3; 10 bases agree with TRBD2. Trimming cost V 4 bases and J 4 bases; bases outside gene matches: 7. CDR1 is KGHDR and CDR2 is SFDVKD in the germline V gene. This CDR3 has 16 amino acids. In DNA, the CDR3 is TGTGCCACCAGTGACGCTAGCGGGAGAAGGGCAGATACGCAGTATTTT. It translates to CATSDASGRRADTQYF.

V gene TRBV6-5 combines with J gene TRBJ1-2; tentatively, D is TRBD1 (6 bases). Germline CDR1 and CDR2: MNHEY and SVGAGI. The length of the CDR3 is 15 residues. Trimming took 6 bases from V and 2 from J, leaving 16 bases between them. DNA for the CDR3: TGTGCCAGCAGCCCTCAGGGGAATCGGAACTATGGCTACACCTTC. As protein: CASSPQGNRNYGYTF.

In its sample, this clonotype was seen a few times. CDR3: CASSFSGGRSNQPQHF. The CDR3 DNA sequence: TGTGCCAGCAGCTTCTCAGGGGGAAGGAGCAATCAGCCCCAGCATTTT. The chain links TRBV7-9 to TRBJ1-5; 7 bases are a match to TRBD1. J gave up 1 base and V 3 bases, and 6 bases lay outside the gene matches. The CDR3 loop spans 16 amino acids. Germline V gene data show CDR1 as SEHNR and CDR2 as FQNEAQ (reference sequence).

The V and J genes are TRBV12-3 or TRBV12-4 and TRBJ1-1, with a tentative D call TRBD1 (5 bases). The germline V and J ends were trimmed by 10 bases and 1 base, with 13 bases remaining between them. The CDR3 sequence is 13 residues long. DNA of the CDR3: TGTGCCACCGAGTATACAGGGAACACTGAAGCTTTCTTT. It encodes CATEYTGNTEAFF.

The V and J genes are TRBV6-1 and TRBJ2-1, with 12 bases that match TRBD2. The ends lost 4 bases at V and 3 bases at J; junction bases unmatched: 4. Germline CDR1 reads MNHNS; CDR2 reads SASEGT. CDR3 size: 16 residues. CDR3: CASSVGLAGYYNEQFF. The CDR3 coding sequence is TGTGCCAGCAGTGTTGGACTAGCGGGGTACTACAATGAGCAGTTCTTC.

This clonotype has just a few counts. V and J are TRBV5-1 and TRBJ1-1; D not resolved. CDR1 is SGHRS, CDR2 YFSETQ, per germline. Trimming removed 1 base from V and 4 bases from J, with 14 bases in between. The CDR3 is 15 amino acids. The CDR3 DNA reads as TGCGCCAGCAGCTTGATGAAGGGCTTGGGCACTGAAGCTTTCTTT. It is translated as CASSLMKGLGTEAFF.

This sequence joins TRBV6-1 and TRBJ2-5; 9 bases fit TRBD1. The germline gives CDR1 MNHNS, CDR2 SASEGT. CDR3 length: 15 amino acids. The V gene end was trimmed by 4 bases and the J gene end by 5 bases; junction bases not matched to a gene: 8. The DNA of the CDR3 is TGTGCCAGCAGTGTGGGCCTGGACAGGGGTGAGACCCAGTACTTC. It translates to CASSVGLDRGETQYF.